Below are 10 T cell receptor beta chains sequenced from a single sample in a study of blood T cell repertoires in COVID-19. TCRdb keeps only in-frame clones here, not all; method: immunoSEQ multiplex PCR. This table has fewer than 300,000 clones, about 89% appearing once. Material: peripheral blood. The receptor set was obtained from a woman aged 25 to 39 with COVID-19, enrolled during active disease.

The rearrangement joins TRBV29-1 to TRBJ2-1; weak D call: TRBD2 (5 bases). CDR3 length equals 11 residues. The V and J ends lost 7 bases and 4 bases respectively, with 8 bases between them. Germline CDR1 reads SQVTM; CDR2 reads ANQGSEA. The CDR3, as DNA: TGCAGCGCCGGGGTTTACAATGAGCAGTTCTTC. Protein sequence: CSAGVYNEQFF.

V usage is TRBV6-5 and J usage is TRBJ2-7; 7 bases match TRBD2. The trim removed 10 bases at V and 6 bases at J, leaving 18 bases unmatched. The CDR3 consists of 15 residues. The V gene's germline CDR1 is MNHEY and CDR2 SVGAGI. CDR3 bases: TGTGCCACTGGGCGCGGGGAGGGCGTTACCCGCGAGCAGTACTTC. Protein sequence: CATGRGEGVTREQYF.

V is TRBV7-8 and J is TRBJ1-6, with a weak D call TRBD1 (5 bases). Germline V lookup: CDR1 SGHVS, CDR2 FQNEAQ. Trimming removed 1 base at V and 8 bases at J, with 6 bases between. CDR3 length: 13 amino acids. The CDR3 sequence: CASSLGGDSPLHF. In nucleotides, the CDR3 is TGTGCCAGCAGCTTAGGGGGGGATTCACCCCTCCACTTT.

This clone showed up many times. The V call is TRBV7-3, the J call TRBJ1-1, with unresolved D. CDR1 and CDR2 from the germline V gene are SGHTA and FQGTGA. V was shortened by 3 bases and J by 3 bases, with 5 bases between the two germline ends. The CDR3 runs 12 residues. CDR3 in amino acids: CASSFGYTEAFF. CDR3 nucleotides: TGTGCCAGCAGCTTCGGGTACACTGAAGCTTTCTTT.

The V gene is TRBV27, the J gene TRBJ2-1; perhaps TRBD1 as D (5 bases). Trimming left V 5 bases short and J 7 bases short, with 12 bases between. The germline V gene encodes CDR1 MNHEY and CDR2 SMNVEV (reference sequence). This CDR3 is 13 amino acids long. CDR3 nucleotides: TGTGCCAGCAGTATCCCAGGGATAAATGAGCAGTTCTTC. This codes for CASSIPGINEQFF.

The chain carries TRBV7-9 and TRBJ1-1; D gene uncertain. CDR3 size: 12 residues. CDR1 SEHNR and CDR2 FQNEAQ come from the germline V gene (reference sequence). V shed 5 bases and J shed 5 bases, with 9 bases lying between them. CDR3 DNA: TGTGCCAGCAGCCAATGGGAGACTGAAGCTTTCTTT. Translating it yields CASSQWETEAFF.

The V call is TRBV19, the J call TRBJ2-2, with D tentatively TRBD1 (6 bases). CDR1 is LNHDA and CDR2 is SQIVND in the germline V gene (reference sequence). Trimming left V 7 bases short and J 5 bases short, with 17 bases between. The CDR3 covers 15 residues. This chain's CDR3 is CASTTRQDITGELFF. In DNA form, the CDR3 reads TGTGCCAGTACCACGAGACAGGACATAACCGGGGAGCTGTTTTTT.

The CDR3 DNA reads TGTGCCAGCAGCCAACCCAGAGGGGGGGGGCCCACTGAAGCTTTCTTT. Protein sequence: CASSQPRGGGPTEAFF. The chain has TRBV3-1 (or the pseudogene TRBV3-2) and TRBJ1-1, with D tentatively TRBD1 (6 bases). The CDR3 has 16 amino acids. Germline CDR1 LGHDT, CDR2 YNNKEL (reference sequence). V lost 2 bases and J lost 4, with 17 bases in between.

This rearrangement joins TRBV21-1 to TRBJ1-6. TRBV21-1 is a pseudogene. The CDR3 totals 15 residues. The CDR3: CASSKRGLYNSPLHF. The CDR3, as DNA: TGTGCCAGCAGCAAGCGGGGTCTCTATAATTCACCCCTCCACTTT.

The chain is built from TRBV29-1 and TRBJ1-1; the match to TRBD1 covers 7 bases. V shed 6 bases and J 0 bases; nucleotides not matched to a gene: 13. The CDR3 runs 16 residues. CDR1 and CDR2 from the germline V gene are SQVTM and ANQGSEA. This CDR3 is CSVLNPTGEMNTEAFF. In DNA, the CDR3 is TGCAGCGTCTTAAACCCAACAGGGGAAATGAACACTGAAGCTTTCTTT.